This T cell receptor (beta chain) derives from a study of T cells in Graves' hyperthyroidism and ophthalmopathy. The CDR3 sequence is 14 residues long. J lost 4 bases, V lost 2 bases, and 3 bases had no gene match. Germline V gene sequence: CDR1 SGHRS, CDR2 YFSETQ. TCR beta CDR3 region amplification was performed from RNA transcripts. First-round RT-PCR with HTBI primers amplified the TCR CDR3 region. MiXCR was run by TCRdb on the multiplex PCR reads, yielding one entry per CDR3 protein. The sample records around 600,000 distinct CDR3 sequences, 16% being singletons. This clonotype came up a few times. Its antigen remains unidentified. Study-wide points: In the analysis, a 13 V-J model separated ophthalmopathy from stable hyperthyroidism.

The V and J genes are TRBV5-1 and TRBJ1-1; TRBD1 agrees at 9 bases. The receptor comes from a woman aged 40 to 50 with Graves' ophthalmopathy. The specimen sequenced was blood. DNA for the CDR3: TGCGCCAGCAGCTTTACAGGGGGCTCCACTGAAGCTTTCTTT. Its translation: CASSFTGGSTEAFF.